The sequence of this T cell receptor (beta chain) was determined in a study of T cell responses to AZD1222 COVID-19 vaccine. Study-level results: Vaccine-related CD4 TCRs covered spike, predominating at 160-218 and 743-854. Spike-specific TCR breadth and depth grew following two AZD1222 doses.

This clone showed up just once. Its antigen is undetermined. Germline values: CDR1 SEHNR, CDR2 FQNEAQ (reference sequence). The CDR3 extends over 15 amino acids. V dropped 1 base and J dropped 4 bases, with 13 bases sitting between them. Using immunoSEQ multiplex PCR, the repertoire was profiled, and TCRdb retains in-frame clones only, with some absent. The data contain 100,000 to 120,000 clones, approximately 88% of them seen just once; the ten biggest clones take up 6.5%. This chain uses TRBV7-9 with TRBJ1-1; perhaps TRBD1 as D (5 bases). This sample comprised peripheral blood, obtained 28 days after the second AZD1222 dose. The source of this sequence is an adult who received the AZD1222 COVID-19 vaccine. The CDR3 nucleotides read TGTGCCAGCAGCTTAGTTAATTTGGGGGGCACTGAAGCTTTCTTT. Translating it yields CASSLVNLGGTEAFF. The full variable domain, with the rest looked up from reference TRBV7-9 and TRBJ1-1, is DTGVSQNPRHKITKRGQNVTFRCDPISEHNRLYWYRQTLGQGPEFLTYFQNEAQLEKSRLLSDRFSAERPKGSFSTLEIQRTEQGDSAMYLCASSLVNLGGTEAFFGQGTRLTVV.